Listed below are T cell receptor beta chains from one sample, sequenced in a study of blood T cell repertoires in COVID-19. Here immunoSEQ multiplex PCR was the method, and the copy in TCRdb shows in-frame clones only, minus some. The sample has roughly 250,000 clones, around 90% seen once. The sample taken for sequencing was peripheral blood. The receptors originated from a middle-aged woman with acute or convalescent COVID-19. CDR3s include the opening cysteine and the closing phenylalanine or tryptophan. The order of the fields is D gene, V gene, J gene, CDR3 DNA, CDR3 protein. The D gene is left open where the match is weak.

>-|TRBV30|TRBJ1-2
TGTGCCTGGAGTGGCGGACAGCCGATCTATGGCTACACCTTC
CAWSGGQPIYGYTF
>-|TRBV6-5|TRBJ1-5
TGTGCCAGCAGTCGACATAGCAATCAGCCCCAGCATTTT
CASSRHSNQPQHF
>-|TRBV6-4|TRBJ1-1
TGTGCCAGCAGTGTAGACAGGATGAACACTGAAGCTTTCTTT
CASSVDRMNTEAFF
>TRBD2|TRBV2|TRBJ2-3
TGTGCCAGCGGAAAGACTAGCGGGGCCGTAGATACGCAGTATTTT
CASGKTSGAVDTQYF
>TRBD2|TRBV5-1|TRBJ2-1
TGCGCCAGCAACGGACTAGCGGGGGCCAACAATGAGCAGTTCTTC
CASNGLAGANNEQFF
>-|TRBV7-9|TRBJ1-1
TGTGCCAGCAGCTTAGCTTGGGACTTGAACACTGAAGCTTTCTTT
CASSLAWDLNTEAFF
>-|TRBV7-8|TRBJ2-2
TGTGCCAGCAGCGCCCGTCTCGGGACTCCCAACACCGGGGAGCTGTTTTTT
CASSARLGTPNTGELFF
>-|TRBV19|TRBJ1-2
TGTGCCAGTAGTAGGACAGCTAACTATGGCTACACCTTC
CASSRTANYGYTF
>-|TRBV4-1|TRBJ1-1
TGCGCCAGCAGCCATCCCAGCGGGAGTCAAGCTTTCTTT
CASSHPSGSQAFF
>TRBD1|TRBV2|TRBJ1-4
TGTGCCAGCGGAAGGACAGGCAGCCTTGAAAAACTGTTTTTT
CASGRTGSLEKLFF
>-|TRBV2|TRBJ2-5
TGTGCCAGCAACATCGGAGGGGGGGCAGAAGAGACCCAGTACTTC
CASNIGGGAEETQYF
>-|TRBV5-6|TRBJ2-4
TGTGCCAGCAGCTTCGGGGGAGGCGGAAACATTCAGTACTTC
CASSFGGGGNIQYF
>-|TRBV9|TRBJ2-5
TGTGCCAGCAGCGTAGGTATCGGGGGAGAGACCCAGTACTTC
CASSVGIGGETQYF
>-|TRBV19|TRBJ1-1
TGTGCCAGTAGTATACCGGTGGTCACTGAAGCTTTCTTT
CASSIPVVTEAFF
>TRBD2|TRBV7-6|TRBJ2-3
TGTGCCAGCAGCGGACTTCGGACTAGCGGGGGGGCAGATACGCAGTATTTT
CASSGLRTSGGADTQYF
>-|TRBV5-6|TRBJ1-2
TGTGCCAGCAGCTTGGGGGGAACAGGGTACTATGGCTACACCTTC
CASSLGGTGYYGYTF